This T cell receptor (beta chain) was captured in a study of blood T cell repertoires in COVID-19. At the level of the study: Samples taken during acute and convalescent COVID-19 were collected in the United States, Italy and Spain.

This CDR3 is 15 amino acids long. Germline CDR1 reads SGDLS; CDR2 reads YYNGEE. The V and J ends lost 2 bases and 1 base, in that order; junction bases with no gene match: 5. Measured with immunoSEQ multiplex PCR; TCRdb has only the in-frame clones, and not every one. The sample contains fewer than 90,000 clones, about nine tenths of which appear only once. Sequencing was carried out using peripheral blood. The clonotype originates from a male donor with acute or convalescent COVID-19. V is TRBV9 and J is TRBJ1-1; 7 positions agree with TRBD1. In DNA form, the CDR3 reads TGTGCCAGCAGCGTGACAGGGTTGGGGAACACTGAAGCTTTCTTT. This sequence encodes CASSVTGLGNTEAFF. Using reference TRBV9 and TRBJ1-1 for the parts outside the CDR3, the full variable domain is DSGVTQTPKHLITATGQRVTLRCSPRSGDLSVYWYQQSLDQGLQFLIQYYNGEERAKGNILERFSAQQFPDLHSELNLSSLELGDSALYFCASSVTGLGNTEAFFGQGTRLTVV.